This TCR beta chain was captured by sequencing in a study of T-cell reconstitution after alpha-beta-depleted transplantation in children. This CDR3 region has 15 residues. V gave up 4 bases and J gave up 1 base, with 14 bases separating them. Germline V gene lookup returns CDR1 SGHRS and CDR2 YFSETQ. Unique molecular identifiers were used to barcode this TCRbeta library. TCRdb fed the PCR reads into MiXCR, producing one record per CDR3 protein. The table has more than 200,000 distinct CDR3 sequences, approximately 17% seen once. The V gene is TRBV5-1, the J gene TRBJ1-1; D not resolved. The TCR comes from a male patient between 2 and 10 years old who had a stem cell transplant for acute lymphoblastic leukemia, so the T cells may come from the graft donor. Sequencing was performed on PBMCs, mostly from graft donor cells, taken 360 days after TCRalphabeta/CD19-depleted stem cell transplant. The CDR3 is CASSPEGGRNTEAFF. CDR3 sequence (DNA): TGCGCCAGCAGCCCAGAGGGAGGGAGGAACACTGAAGCTTTCTTT.